This TCR beta chain was sequenced for a study of cytomegalovirus exposure and HLA in healthy donors. With 60 Vbeta and 13 Jbeta primers, the PCR was carried out. Produced via immunoSEQ multiplex PCR; TCRdb's table is partial and in-frame only. This table holds 99,000 or so clones, around 75% found once. Points on this clone: Its antigen is still unknown.

General observations from the study: A later analysis by the authors found several of the most significant clusters apparently linked to common viral pathogens. The records held CMV serostatus as the only immune exposure information. A list of about 180 TCR beta chains associated with cytomegalovirus was given. Indistinguishability led to the exclusion of some V segments, TRBV6-2 and TRBV6-3 included.

Germline V gene data show CDR1 as SNHLY and CDR2 as FYNNEI. This CDR3 is 14 amino acids long. Trimming at V came to 7 bases and at J to 4 bases, leaving 5 bases not matched to a gene. The chain joins TRBV2 to TRBJ2-1, with 9 bases lining up with TRBD2. This clonotype was obtained from a man between 25 and 39 years old in good health and CMV-seronegative. Sample: PBMCs. The CDR3 nucleotides read TGTGCCAGCAATCTTGCGGGAGGGTACAATGAGCAGTTCTTC. Encoded protein: CASNLAGGYNEQFF.